The clone carrying this T cell receptor (beta chain) showed up just a few times. Its antigen is undetermined. Trimming cost V 5 bases and J 2 bases; bases outside gene matches: 7. There are 15 residues in the CDR3. Germline CDR1 reads SGHVS; CDR2 reads FNYEAQ. The sample originates from a study of cytomegalovirus exposure and HLA in healthy donors. Findings and limits, study-wide: Later analysis placed DRB1 highest and HLA-C lowest in TCR association rates, which differed by HLA locus. Segments of the TCR beta V type were, in most cases, productive about 87% or about 30% of the time in an earlier analysis.

The PCR made use of 60 Vbeta and 13 Jbeta primers. Data came from immunoSEQ multiplex PCR; TCRdb stores just in-frame clones and leaves some out. This sample carries under 150,000 clones, around 80% of them seen once, and the ten largest clones take over 3.5%. The sequenced material came from PBMCs. V and J are TRBV7-6 and TRBJ2-7, with 9 bases matching TRBD2. This receptor was taken from a man aged 30 to 45 in good health and CMV-seropositive. The chain's CDR3 is CASSLRGGGAYEQYF. The CDR3 coding sequence is TGTGCCAGCAGCCTTCGCGGGGGGGGAGCCTACGAGCAGTACTTC.